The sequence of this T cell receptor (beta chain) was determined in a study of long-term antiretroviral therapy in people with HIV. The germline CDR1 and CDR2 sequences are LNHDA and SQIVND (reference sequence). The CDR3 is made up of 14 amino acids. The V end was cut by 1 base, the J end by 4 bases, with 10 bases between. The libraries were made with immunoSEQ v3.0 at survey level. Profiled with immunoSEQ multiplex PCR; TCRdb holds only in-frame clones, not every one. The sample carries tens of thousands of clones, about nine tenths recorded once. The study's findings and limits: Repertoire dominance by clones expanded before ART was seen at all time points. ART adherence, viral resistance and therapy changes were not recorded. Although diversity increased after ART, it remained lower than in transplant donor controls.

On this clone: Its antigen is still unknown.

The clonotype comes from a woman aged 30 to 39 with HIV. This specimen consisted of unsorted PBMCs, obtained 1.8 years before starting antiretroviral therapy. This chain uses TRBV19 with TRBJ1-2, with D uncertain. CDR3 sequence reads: CASSIGPFSYGYTF. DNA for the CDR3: TGTGCCAGTAGTATAGGTCCGTTCAGCTATGGCTACACCTTC.